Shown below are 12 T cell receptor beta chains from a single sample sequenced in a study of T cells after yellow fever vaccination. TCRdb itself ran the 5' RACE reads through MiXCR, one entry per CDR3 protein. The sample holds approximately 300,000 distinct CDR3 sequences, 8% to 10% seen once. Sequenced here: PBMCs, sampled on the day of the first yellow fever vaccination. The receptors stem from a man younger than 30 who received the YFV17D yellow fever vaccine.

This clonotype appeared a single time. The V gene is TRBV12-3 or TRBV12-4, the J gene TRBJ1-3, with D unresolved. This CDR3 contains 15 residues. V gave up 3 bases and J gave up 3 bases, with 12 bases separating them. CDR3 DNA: TGTGCCAGCAGTTTCGGCAGAACTTATGGAAACACCATATATTTT. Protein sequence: CASSFGRTYGNTIYF.

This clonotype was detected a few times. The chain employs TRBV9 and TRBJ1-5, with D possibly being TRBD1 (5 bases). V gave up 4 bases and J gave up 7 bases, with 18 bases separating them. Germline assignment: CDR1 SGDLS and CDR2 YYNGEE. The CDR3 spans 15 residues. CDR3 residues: CASSRDGRVVQPQHF. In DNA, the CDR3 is TGTGCCAGCAGCAGAGACGGCAGGGTCGTACAGCCCCAGCATTTT.

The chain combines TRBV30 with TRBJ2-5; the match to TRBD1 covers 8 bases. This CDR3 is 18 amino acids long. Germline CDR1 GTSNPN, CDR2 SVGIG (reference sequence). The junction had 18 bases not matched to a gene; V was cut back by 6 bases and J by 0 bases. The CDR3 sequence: CACNKNIRDRKYQETQYF. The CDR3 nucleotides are TGTGCCTGCAACAAAAATATCCGGGACAGGAAATACCAAGAGACCCAGTACTTC.

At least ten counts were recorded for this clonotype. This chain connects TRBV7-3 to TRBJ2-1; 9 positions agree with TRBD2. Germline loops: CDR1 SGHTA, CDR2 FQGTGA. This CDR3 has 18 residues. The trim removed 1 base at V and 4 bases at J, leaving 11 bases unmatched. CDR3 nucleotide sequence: TGTGCCAGCAGCTTAAACCCCCCTGGGCGGGGGGGATACAATGAGCAGTTCTTC. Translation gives CASSLNPPGRGGYNEQFF.

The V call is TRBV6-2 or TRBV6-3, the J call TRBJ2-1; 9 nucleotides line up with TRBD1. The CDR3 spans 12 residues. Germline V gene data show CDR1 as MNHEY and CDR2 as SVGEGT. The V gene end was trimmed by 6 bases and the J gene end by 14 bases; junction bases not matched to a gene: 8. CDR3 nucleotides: TGTGCCAGCAGCGGGGACAGGGAGCGAGAGTTCTTC. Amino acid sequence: CASSGDREREFF.

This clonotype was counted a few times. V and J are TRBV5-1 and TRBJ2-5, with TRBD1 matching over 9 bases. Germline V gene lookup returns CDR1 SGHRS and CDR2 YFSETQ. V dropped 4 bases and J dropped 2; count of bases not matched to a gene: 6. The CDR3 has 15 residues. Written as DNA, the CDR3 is TGCGCCAGCAGCCCCACAGGGGGCAAACAAGAGACCCAGTACTTC. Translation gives CASSPTGGKQETQYF.

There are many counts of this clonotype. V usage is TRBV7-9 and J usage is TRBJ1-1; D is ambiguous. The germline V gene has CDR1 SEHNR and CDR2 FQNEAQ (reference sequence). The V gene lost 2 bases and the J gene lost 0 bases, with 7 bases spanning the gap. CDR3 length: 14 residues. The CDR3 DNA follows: TGTGCCAGCAGCTTAATGGGTTTGAACACTGAAGCTTTCTTT. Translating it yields CASSLMGLNTEAFF.

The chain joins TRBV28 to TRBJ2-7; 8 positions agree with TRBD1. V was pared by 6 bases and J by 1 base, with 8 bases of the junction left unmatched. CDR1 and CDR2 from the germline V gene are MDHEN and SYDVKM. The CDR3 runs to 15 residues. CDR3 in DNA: TGTGCCAGCAGCGCCGCAGGACAGGGATCCTACGAGCAGTACTTC. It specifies CASSAAGQGSYEQYF.

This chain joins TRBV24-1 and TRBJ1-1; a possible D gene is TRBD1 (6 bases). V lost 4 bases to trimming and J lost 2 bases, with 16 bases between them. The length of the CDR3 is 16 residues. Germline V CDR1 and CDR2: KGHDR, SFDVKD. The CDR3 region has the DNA TGTGCCACCAGTGACACTGGGGGGGGGCCCAACACTGAAGCTTTCTTT. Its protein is CATSDTGGGPNTEAFF.

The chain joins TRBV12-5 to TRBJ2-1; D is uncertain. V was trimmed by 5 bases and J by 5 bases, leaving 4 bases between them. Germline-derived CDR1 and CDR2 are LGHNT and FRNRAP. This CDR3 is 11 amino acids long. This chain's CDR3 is CASGPDNEQFF. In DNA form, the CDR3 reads TGTGCTAGTGGTCCCGACAATGAGCAGTTCTTC. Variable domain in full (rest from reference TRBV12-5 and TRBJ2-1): DARVTQTPRHKVTEMGQEVTMRCQPILGHNTVFWYRQTMMQGLELLAYFRNRAPLDDSGMPKDRFSAEMPDATLATLKIQPSEPRDSAVYFCASGPDNEQFFGPGTRLTVL.

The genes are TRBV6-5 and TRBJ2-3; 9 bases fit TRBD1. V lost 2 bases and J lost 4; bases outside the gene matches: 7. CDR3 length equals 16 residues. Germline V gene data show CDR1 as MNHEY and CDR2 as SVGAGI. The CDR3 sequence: CASSYGTGSLADTQYF. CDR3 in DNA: TGTGCCAGCAGTTACGGGACAGGGAGTTTGGCAGATACGCAGTATTTT.

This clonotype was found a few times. This CDR3 reads CASSPPGTGFNEQFF. In DNA form, the CDR3 reads TGTGCCAGCAGCCCCCCCGGGACAGGGTTCAATGAGCAGTTCTTC. The chain links TRBV7-6 to TRBJ2-1, with 9 positions matching TRBD1. Germline assignment: CDR1 SGHVS and CDR2 FNYEAQ. V dropped 5 bases and J dropped 6; count of bases not matched to a gene: 8. There are 15 residues in the CDR3.